This is a list of T cell receptor beta chains from one sample in a study of blood T cells in healthy people across ages. TCRdb analysed the 5' RACE reads with MiXCR anew, one entry per CDR3 protein. The table includes 750,000 to 950,000 distinct CDR3 sequences, about 55% detected once. Sequencing used blood. These receptor sequences come from a man at least 80 years old in good health. Both conserved end residues are trimmed from each CDR3. Clone size, where shown, is once, few, many, or a class for clones that have expanded.

abundance	v_gene	j_gene	CDR3aa
.	TRBV18	TRBJ1-6	ASSTPDSPLH
few	TRBV28	TRBJ2-4	ASWGPKNIQY
.	TRBV10-3	TRBJ2-3	AISVAGPAIADTQY
.	TRBV27	TRBJ2-1	ASSFRGTSVSYNEQF
.	TRBV20-1	TRBJ2-1	SLLQGSVYNEQF
.	TRBV7-9	TRBJ2-1	ASSLWTSGKHNEQF
.	TRBV27	TRBJ2-1	ASSWSQSGGQGIRSEQF
few	TRBV3-1	TRBJ2-4	ASSPGAGAKNIQY
.	TRBV2	TRBJ2-1	ASPKPGQGAGNEQF
.	TRBV5-1	TRBJ2-7	ASSRLAPTYEQY
.	TRBV10-3	TRBJ1-1	AISDAQGSPEAF
few	TRBV6-6	TRBJ2-1	ASTRDRNEQF
few	TRBV20-1	TRBJ2-2	SARAGAFEGELF
.	TRBV29-1	TRBJ2-1	SVAIAGGPGEQF
.	TRBV7-9	TRBJ2-1	ASTSTGMNEQF
few	TRBV18	TRBJ1-5	ASSPGGGSNQPQH
.	TRBV7-6	TRBJ2-1	ASSLGLAGREEQF
.	TRBV7-3	TRBJ2-5	ASSMGPQETQY
few	TRBV2	TRBJ2-7	ASSPTGTGSYEQY
.	TRBV6-1	TRBJ2-1	ASSSRVVGNEQF
once	TRBV12-3/TRBV12-4	TRBJ2-7	ASSLRNGGREREQY
.	TRBV2	TRBJ2-5	ASSDLAGGFGVETQY
.	TRBV4-1	TRBJ2-7	ASSQAGTTYEQY
.	TRBV20-1	TRBJ1-4	SAQGGGANEKLF
.	TRBV3-1	.	ASSSGGGYNEQY
.	TRBV4-2	TRBJ2-5	ASSRSGVRETQY
few	TRBV12-3/TRBV12-4	TRBJ2-1	ASRTDGRGEQF
.	TRBV19	TRBJ2-7	ASSIGEAYEQY
once	TRBV20-1	TRBJ1-1	SARDPRTGGQTAEAF
.	TRBV6-1	TRBJ1-5	ASSEARGDQPQH
.	TRBV20-1	TRBJ2-5	SARDGTSGIEETQY
.	TRBV3-1	TRBJ1-1	ASSQGAGSLNTEAF
.	TRBV5-1	TRBJ1-1	ASSLRVLNTEAF
.	TRBV24-1	TRBJ2-2	ATSDSGLAGGRNTGELF
.	TRBV4-3	TRBJ1-2	ASSPKPDRGRDGYT
few	TRBV20-1	TRBJ2-5	SARDSGLQETQY
once	TRBV20-1	TRBJ1-4	SARDWGIEEKLF
.	TRBV7-2	.	ASSLGREGGNEQY
.	TRBV27	TRBJ2-5	ASSRVSSGEETQY
.	TRBV9	TRBJ1-6	ASSSLDRGGSPLH
once	TRBV7-8	TRBJ1-5	ASSHRRDRGGSNQPQH
.	TRBV5-1	.	ASSSYVTGPRNEQF
.	TRBV7-9	TRBJ2-1	ASSPIDSNEQF
.	TRBV7-3	TRBJ1-2	ASSSYRTSYGYT
.	TRBV14	TRBJ1-4	ASSTGAWSEKLF
few	TRBV14	TRBJ1-2	ASSQDRQAVYGYT
.	TRBV24-1	TRBJ2-6	ATSDGTASGANVLT